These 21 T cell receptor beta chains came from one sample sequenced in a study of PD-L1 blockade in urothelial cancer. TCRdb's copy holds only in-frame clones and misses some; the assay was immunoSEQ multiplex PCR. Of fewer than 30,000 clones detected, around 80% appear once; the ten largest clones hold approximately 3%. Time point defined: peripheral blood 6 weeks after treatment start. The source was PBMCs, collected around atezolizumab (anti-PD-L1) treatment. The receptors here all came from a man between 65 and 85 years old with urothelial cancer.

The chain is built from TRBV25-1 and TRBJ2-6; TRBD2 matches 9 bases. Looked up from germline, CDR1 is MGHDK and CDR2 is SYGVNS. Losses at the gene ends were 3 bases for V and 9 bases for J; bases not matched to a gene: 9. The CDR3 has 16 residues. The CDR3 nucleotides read TGTGCCAGCAGTGAGGTAGCGGGAGTGAGGGACAACGTCCTGACTTTC. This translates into CASSEVAGVRDNVLTF. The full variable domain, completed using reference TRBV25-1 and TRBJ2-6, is EADIYQTPRYLVIGTGKKITLECSQTMGHDKMYWYQQDPGMELHLIHYSYGVNSTEKGDLSSESTVSRIRTEHFPLTLESARPSHTSQYLCASSEVAGVRDNVLTFGAGSRLTVL.

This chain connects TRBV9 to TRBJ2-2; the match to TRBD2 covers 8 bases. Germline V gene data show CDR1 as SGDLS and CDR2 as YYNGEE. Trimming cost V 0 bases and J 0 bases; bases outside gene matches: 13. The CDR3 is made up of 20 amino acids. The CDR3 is CASSVVPASGSGANTGELFF. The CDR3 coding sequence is TGTGCCAGCAGCGTAGTTCCGGCGAGCGGGAGTGGAGCGAACACCGGGGAGCTGTTTTTT.

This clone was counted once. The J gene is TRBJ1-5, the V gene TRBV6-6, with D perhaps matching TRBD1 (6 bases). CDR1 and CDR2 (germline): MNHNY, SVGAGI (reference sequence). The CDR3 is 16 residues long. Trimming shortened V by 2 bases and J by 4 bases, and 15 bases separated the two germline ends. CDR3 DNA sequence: TGTGCCAGCAGTTACGGGCGGGCAGGGGATAATCAGCCCCAGCATTTT. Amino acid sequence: CASSYGRAGDNQPQHF.

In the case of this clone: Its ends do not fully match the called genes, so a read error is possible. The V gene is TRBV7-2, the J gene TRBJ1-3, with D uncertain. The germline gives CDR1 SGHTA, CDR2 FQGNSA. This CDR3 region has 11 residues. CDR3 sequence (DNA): TGTGCCAGCAGCTTAAGATCCCGAGTGGATTTT. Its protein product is CASSLRSRVDF.

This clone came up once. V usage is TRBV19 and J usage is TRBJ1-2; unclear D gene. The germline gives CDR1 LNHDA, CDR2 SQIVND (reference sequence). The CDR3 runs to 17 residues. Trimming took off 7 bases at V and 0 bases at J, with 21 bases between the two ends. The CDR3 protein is CASTPFGGTGANYGYTF. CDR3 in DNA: TGTGCCAGTACCCCTTTTGGAGGTACGGGAGCTAACTATGGCTACACCTTC.

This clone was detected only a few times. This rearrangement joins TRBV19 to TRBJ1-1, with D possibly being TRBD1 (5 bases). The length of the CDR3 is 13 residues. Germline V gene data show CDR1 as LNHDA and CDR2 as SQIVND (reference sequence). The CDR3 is CATWAGGGTEAFF. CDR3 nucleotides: TGTGCTACCTGGGCCGGGGGAGGAACTGAAGCTTTCTTT.

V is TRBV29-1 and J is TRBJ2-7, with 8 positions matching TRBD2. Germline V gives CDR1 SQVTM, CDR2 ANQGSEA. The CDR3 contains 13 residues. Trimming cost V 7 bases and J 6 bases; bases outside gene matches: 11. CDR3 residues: CSAESGSGTEQYF. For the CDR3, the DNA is TGCAGCGCCGAGAGCGGGAGCGGCACCGAGCAGTACTTC.

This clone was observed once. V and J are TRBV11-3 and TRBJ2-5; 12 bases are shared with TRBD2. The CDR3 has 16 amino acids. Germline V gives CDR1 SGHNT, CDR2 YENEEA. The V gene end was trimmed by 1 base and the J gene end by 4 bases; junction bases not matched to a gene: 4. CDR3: CASSLVLAGGTETQYF. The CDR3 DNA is TGTGCCAGCAGCTTAGTCCTAGCGGGAGGGACAGAGACCCAGTACTTC.

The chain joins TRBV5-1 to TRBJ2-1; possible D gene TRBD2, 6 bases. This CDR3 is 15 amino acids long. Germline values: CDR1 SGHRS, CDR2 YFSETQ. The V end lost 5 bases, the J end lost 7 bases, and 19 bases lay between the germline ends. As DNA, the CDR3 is TGCGCCAGCAGTACCGGGAGCGTCGGTCCGAATGAGCAGTTCTTC. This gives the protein CASSTGSVGPNEQFF.

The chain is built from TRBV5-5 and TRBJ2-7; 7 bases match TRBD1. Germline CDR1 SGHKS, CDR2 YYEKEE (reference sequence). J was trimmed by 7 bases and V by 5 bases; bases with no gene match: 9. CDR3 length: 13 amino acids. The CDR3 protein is CASRNTGVGEQYF. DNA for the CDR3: TGTGCCAGCAGGAACACAGGGGTAGGGGAGCAGTACTTC.

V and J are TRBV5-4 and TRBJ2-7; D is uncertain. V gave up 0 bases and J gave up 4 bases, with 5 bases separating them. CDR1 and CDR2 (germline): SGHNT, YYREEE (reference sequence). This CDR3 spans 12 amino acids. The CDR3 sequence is CASSLDGYEQYF. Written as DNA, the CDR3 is TGTGCCAGCAGCTTGGACGGGTACGAGCAGTACTTC.

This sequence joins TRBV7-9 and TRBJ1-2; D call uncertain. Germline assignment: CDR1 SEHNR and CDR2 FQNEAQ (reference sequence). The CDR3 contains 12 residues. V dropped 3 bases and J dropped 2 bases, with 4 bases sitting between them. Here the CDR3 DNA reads TGTGCCAGCAGCTTCTCGAACTATGGCTACACCTTC. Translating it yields CASSFSNYGYTF.

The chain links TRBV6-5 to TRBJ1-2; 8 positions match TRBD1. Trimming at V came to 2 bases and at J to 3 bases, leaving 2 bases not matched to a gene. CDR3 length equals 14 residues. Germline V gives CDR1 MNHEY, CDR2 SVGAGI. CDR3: CASSYDRGDYGYTF. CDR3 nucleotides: TGTGCCAGCAGTTACGACAGGGGCGACTATGGCTACACCTTC.

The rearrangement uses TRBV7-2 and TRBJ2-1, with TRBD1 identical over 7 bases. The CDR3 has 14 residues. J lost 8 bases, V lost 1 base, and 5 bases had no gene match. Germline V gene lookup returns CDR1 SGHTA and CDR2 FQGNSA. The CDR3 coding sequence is TGTGCCAGCAGCTTAGGACAGGGTAGGGATGAGCAGTTCTTC. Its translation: CASSLGQGRDEQFF. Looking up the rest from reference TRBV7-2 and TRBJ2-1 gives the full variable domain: GAGVSQSPSNKVTEKGKDVELRCDPISGHTALYWYRQSLGQGLEFLIYFQGNSAPDKSGLPSDRFSAERTGGSVSTLTIQRTQQEDSAVYLCASSLGQGRDEQFFGPGTRLTVL.

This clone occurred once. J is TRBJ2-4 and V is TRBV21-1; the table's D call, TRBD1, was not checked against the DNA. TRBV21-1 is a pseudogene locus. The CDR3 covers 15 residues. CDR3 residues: CANKQGGRRQNIQYF. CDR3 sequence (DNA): TGTGCCAACAAGCAGGGCGGTAGGAGACAAAACATTCAGTACTTC.

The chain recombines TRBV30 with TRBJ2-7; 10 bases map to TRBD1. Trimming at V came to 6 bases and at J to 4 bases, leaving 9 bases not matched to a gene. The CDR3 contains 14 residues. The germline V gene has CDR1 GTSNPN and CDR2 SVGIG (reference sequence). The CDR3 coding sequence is TGTGCCTGCGCTCTCCGGGACAGGGGATACGAGCAGTACTTC. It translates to CACALRDRGYEQYF.

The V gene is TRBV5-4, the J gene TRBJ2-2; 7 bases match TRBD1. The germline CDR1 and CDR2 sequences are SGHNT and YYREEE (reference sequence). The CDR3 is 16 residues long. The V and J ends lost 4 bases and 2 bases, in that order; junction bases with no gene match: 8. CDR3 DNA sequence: TGTGCCAGCAGCCCGAACAGGGGTGACAACACCGGGGAGCTGTTTTTT. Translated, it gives CASSPNRGDNTGELFF.

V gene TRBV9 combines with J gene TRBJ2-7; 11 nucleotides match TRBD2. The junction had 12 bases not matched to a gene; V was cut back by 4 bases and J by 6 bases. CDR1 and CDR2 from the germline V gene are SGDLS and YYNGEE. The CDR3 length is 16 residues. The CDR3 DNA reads TGTGCCAGCAGCTCACAGCCGACTAGCGGGGTTGGCGAGCAGTACTTC. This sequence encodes CASSSQPTSGVGEQYF.

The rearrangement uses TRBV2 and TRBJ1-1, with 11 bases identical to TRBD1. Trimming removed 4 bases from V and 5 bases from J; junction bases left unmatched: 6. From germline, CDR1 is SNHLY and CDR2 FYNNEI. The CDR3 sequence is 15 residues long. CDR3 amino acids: CASSGDRGFKTEAFF. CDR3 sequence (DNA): TGTGCCAGCAGTGGGGACAGGGGGTTTAAAACTGAAGCTTTCTTT.

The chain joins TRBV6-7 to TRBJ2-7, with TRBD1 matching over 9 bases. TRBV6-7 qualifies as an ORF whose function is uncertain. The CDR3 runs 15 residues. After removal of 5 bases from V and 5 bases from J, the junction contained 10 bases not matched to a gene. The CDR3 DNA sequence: TGTGCCAGCAGTAACCTTGGACAGGGGACGCACGAGCAGTACTTC. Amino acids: CASSNLGQGTHEQYF.

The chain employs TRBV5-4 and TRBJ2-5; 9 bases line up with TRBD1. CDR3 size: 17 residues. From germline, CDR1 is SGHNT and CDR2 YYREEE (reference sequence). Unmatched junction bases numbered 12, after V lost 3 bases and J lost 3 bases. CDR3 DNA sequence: TGTGCCAGCAGCTCAGCATCCCGGGACAGGGAGAAAGAGACCCAGTACTTC. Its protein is CASSSASRDREKETQYF.